These 5 T cell receptor beta chains originate from one sample sequenced in a study of cytomegalovirus exposure and HLA in healthy donors. The study ran its PCR with 60 Vbeta and 13 Jbeta primers. Assay used: immunoSEQ multiplex PCR; TCRdb lists only in-frame clones, some missing. The sample lists more than 55,000 clones, under 85% occurring once. Material: PBMCs. These receptors were collected from a woman aged 55-75 years in good health and CMV-seropositive.

This chain links TRBV10-1 with TRBJ2-7, with a possible D match to TRBD1 (6 bases). Germline V gene lookup returns CDR1 WNHNN and CDR2 SYGVQD (reference sequence). Trimming removed 0 bases at V and 4 bases at J, with 10 bases between. The CDR3 sequence is 14 residues long. The CDR3: CASSESQGRYEQYF. In DNA form, the CDR3 reads TGCGCCAGCAGTGAGTCGCAGGGGCGGTACGAGCAGTACTTC.

The chain combines TRBV30 with TRBJ1-1, with a weak D call TRBD1 (6 bases). Germline V gene lookup returns CDR1 GTSNPN and CDR2 SVGIG (reference sequence). The CDR3 sequence is 14 residues long. V dropped 1 base and J dropped 0 bases, with 9 bases sitting between them. The CDR3, as DNA: TGTGCCTGGAGTGCCGGGACATTGAACACTGAAGCTTTCTTT. Protein sequence: CAWSAGTLNTEAFF.

The rearrangement uses TRBV2 and TRBJ2-7, with TRBD1 matching over 8 bases. V dropped 3 bases and J dropped 2; count of bases not matched to a gene: 0. The V gene's germline CDR1 is SNHLY and CDR2 FYNNEI. The CDR3 length is 13 residues. CDR3 protein: CASSETGAYEQYF. Written as DNA, the CDR3 is TGTGCCAGCAGTGAGACAGGGGCCTACGAGCAGTACTTC.

This clone turned up a few times. The V and J genes are TRBV7-3 and TRBJ2-1; TRBD2 matches at 13 bases. In germline, CDR1 is SGHTA, CDR2 FQGTGA. The CDR3 sequence is 16 residues long. The ends lost 5 bases at V and 2 bases at J; junction bases unmatched: 3. The CDR3 here is CASSGGLAGAYNEQFF. The DNA for the CDR3 is TGTGCCAGCAGCGGAGGACTAGCGGGGGCCTACAATGAGCAGTTCTTC.

The chain carries TRBV6-6 and TRBJ1-1; TRBD1 might be the D (5 bases). Germline CDR1 reads MNHNY; CDR2 reads SVGAGI (reference sequence). Trimming stripped 6 bases from V and 3 bases from J, with 14 bases between. This CDR3 is 14 amino acids long. The CDR3 bases are TGTGCCAGCAGGTTAGAAGGGGACTACACTGAAGCTTTCTTT. This translates into CASRLEGDYTEAFF.